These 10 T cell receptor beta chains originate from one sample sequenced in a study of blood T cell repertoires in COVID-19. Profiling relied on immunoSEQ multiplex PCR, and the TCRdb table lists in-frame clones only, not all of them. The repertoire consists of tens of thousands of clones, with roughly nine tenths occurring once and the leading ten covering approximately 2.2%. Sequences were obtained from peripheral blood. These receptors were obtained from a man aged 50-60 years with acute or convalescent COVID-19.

The CDR3 nucleotides are TGCAGCGTTGAAGATCGTGTCCCGGCTAGGAATGAGCAGTTCTTC. Protein: CSVEDRVPARNEQFF. The chain links TRBV29-1 to TRBJ2-1; D not resolved. Per the germline V gene, CDR1 is SQVTM and CDR2 is ANQGSEA. Trimming shortened V by 0 bases and J by 7 bases, and 16 bases separated the two germline ends. The CDR3 length is 15 residues.

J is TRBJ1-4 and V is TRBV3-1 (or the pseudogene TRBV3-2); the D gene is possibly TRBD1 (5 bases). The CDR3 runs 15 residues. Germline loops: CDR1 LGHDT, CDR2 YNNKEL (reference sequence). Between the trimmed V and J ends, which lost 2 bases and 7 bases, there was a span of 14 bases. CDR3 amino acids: CASSQNLPRGEKLFF. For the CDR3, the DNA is TGTGCCAGCAGCCAAAACTTACCTAGGGGTGAAAAACTGTTTTTT.

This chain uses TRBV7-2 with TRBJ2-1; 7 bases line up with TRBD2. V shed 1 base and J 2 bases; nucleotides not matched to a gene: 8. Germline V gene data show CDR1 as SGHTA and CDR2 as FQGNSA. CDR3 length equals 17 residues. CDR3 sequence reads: CASSLGSRDYAYNEQFF. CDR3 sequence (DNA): TGTGCCAGCAGCTTAGGGTCGCGGGACTACGCCTACAATGAGCAGTTCTTC.

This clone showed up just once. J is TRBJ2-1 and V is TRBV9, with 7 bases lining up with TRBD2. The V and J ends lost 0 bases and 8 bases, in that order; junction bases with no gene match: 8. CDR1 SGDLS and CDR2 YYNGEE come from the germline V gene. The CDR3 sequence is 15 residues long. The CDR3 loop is CASSVVAGDIYEQFF. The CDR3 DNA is TGTGCCAGCAGCGTAGTGGCGGGAGATATATATGAGCAGTTCTTC.

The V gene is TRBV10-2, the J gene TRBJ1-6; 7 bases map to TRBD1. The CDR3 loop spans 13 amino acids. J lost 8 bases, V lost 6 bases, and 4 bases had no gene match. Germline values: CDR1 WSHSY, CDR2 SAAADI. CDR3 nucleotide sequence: TGCGCCAGCAGGACCGGGACAGATTCACCCCTCCACTTT. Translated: CASRTGTDSPLHF.

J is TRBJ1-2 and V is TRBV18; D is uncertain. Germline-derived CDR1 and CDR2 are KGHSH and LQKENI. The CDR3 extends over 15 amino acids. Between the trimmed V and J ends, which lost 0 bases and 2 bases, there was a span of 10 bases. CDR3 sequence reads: CASSPPTTLNYGYTF. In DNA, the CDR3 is TGTGCCAGCTCACCACCGACGACATTAAACTATGGCTACACCTTC.

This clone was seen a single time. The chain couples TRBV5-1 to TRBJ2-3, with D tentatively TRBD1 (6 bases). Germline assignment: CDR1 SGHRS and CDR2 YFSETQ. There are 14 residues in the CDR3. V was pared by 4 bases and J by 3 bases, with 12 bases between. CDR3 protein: CASSRTVGTDTQYF. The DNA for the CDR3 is TGCGCCAGCAGCCGGACAGTCGGGACAGATACGCAGTATTTT.

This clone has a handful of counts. CDR3 amino acids: CASRAQGINEKLFF. CDR3 in DNA: TGTGCCAGCAGGGCACAGGGAATCAATGAAAAACTGTTTTTT. This rearrangement joins TRBV2 to TRBJ1-4; D might be TRBD1 (6 bases). In germline, CDR1 is SNHLY, CDR2 FYNNEI. Trimming stripped 6 bases from V and 5 bases from J, with 13 bases between. This CDR3 spans 14 amino acids.

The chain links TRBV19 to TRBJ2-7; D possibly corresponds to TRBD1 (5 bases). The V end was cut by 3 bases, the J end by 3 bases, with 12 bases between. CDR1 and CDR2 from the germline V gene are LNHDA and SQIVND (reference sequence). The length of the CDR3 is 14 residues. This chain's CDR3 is CASSMTVSFYEQYF. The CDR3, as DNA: TGTGCCAGTAGTATGACAGTCTCGTTCTACGAGCAGTACTTC.

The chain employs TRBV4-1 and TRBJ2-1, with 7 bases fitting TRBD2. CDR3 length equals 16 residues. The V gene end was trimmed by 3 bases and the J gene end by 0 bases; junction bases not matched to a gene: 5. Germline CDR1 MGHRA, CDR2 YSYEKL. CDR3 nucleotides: TGCGCCAGCAGCCAGGTCCTAGCGGCCTCCTACAATGAGCAGTTCTTC. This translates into CASSQVLAASYNEQFF.